The clone carrying this T cell receptor beta chain was observed a handful of times. The antigen is undetermined. The data were obtained in a study of response to subunit inactivated influenza vaccine. In TCRdb, the RT-PCR reads were re-called with MiXCR into one record per CDR3 protein. Of 650,000 to 800,000 distinct CDR3 sequences listed, about a fifth are singletons. CDR1 and CDR2 from the germline V gene are MGHRA and YSYEKL. V lost 3 bases, J lost 1 base, and 5 bases stayed unmatched. The CDR3 loop spans 16 amino acids. Overall study findings and caveats: Researchers suggested that each seasonal influenza vaccination recruits few new T cells.

The chain joins TRBV4-1 to TRBJ2-5; TRBD2 aligns across 10 bases. This TCR was recovered from a man between 45 and 60 years old who received an inactivated influenza vaccine. Source: PBMCs from blood, taken 4 to 6 days after vaccination. The CDR3 nucleotides are TGCGCCAGCAGCCATGGACTAGCGGAGGTCCAAGAGACCCAGTACTTC. The encoded protein is CASSHGLAEVQETQYF.